The clone carrying this TCR beta chain appeared a single time. TCRdb analysed the 5' RACE reads with MiXCR anew, one entry per CDR3 protein. The sample includes some 46,000 distinct CDR3 sequences, about 18% of them seen just once. This sample was taken from a study of chronic HIV infection and antiretroviral therapy. The V gene's germline CDR1 is LGHNA and CDR2 YNFKEQ. This CDR3 contains 16 residues. Deletions cut 1 base from V and 0 bases from J, with 10 bases between. The chain carries TRBV4-2 and TRBJ1-5; D gene unclear. Sequenced material: peripheral blood. The sequence was collected from an adult who had HIV and had not received antiretroviral therapy, or was an uninfected healthy control (not recorded which). The CDR3 spells CASSQGSSNSNQPQHF. The CDR3 DNA reads as TGTGCCAGCAGCCAAGGTAGCAGCAATAGCAATCAGCCCCAGCATTTT.